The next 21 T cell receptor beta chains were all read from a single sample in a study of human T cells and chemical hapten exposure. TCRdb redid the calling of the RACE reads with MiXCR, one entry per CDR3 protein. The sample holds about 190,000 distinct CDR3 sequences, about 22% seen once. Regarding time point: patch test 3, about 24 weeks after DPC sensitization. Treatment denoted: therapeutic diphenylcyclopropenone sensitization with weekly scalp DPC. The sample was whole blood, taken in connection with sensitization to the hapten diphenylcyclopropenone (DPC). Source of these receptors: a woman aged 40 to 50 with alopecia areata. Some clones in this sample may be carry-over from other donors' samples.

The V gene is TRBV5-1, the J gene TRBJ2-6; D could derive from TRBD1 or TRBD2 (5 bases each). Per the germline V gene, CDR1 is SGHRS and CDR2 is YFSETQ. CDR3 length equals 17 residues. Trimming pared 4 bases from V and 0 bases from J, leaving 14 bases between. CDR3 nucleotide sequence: TGCGCCAGCAGCCAAGGGACCTTTCTCTCTGGGGCCAACGTCCTGACTTTC. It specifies CASSQGTFLSGANVLTF.

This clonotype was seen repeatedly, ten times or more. Written as DNA, the CDR3 is TGTGCCACACAAACCGACCTCTACAATGAGCAGTTCTTC. Amino acid sequence: CATQTDLYNEQFF. V usage is TRBV10-3 and J usage is TRBJ2-1; D is unclear. Germline loops: CDR1 ENHRY, CDR2 SYGVKD. V was pared by 10 bases and J by 3 bases, with 13 bases between. The CDR3 is made up of 13 amino acids.

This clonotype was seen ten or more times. The DNA for the CDR3 is TGTGCCAGCAGCTTAGACTACGAGCAGTACTTC. Protein: CASSLDYEQYF. V and J are TRBV7-2 and TRBJ2-7; no clear D gene. V lost 1 base and J 3 bases, leaving 1 base between the germline ends. Germline CDR1 reads SGHTA; CDR2 reads FQGNSA. There are 11 residues in the CDR3.

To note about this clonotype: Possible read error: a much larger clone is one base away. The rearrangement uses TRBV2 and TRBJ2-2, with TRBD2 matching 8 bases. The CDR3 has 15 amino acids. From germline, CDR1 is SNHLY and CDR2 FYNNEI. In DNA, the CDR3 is TGTGCCAGCAGGGAAGTAGCGGGGTACACCGGGGAGCTGCTTTTT. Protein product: CASREVAGYTGELLF.

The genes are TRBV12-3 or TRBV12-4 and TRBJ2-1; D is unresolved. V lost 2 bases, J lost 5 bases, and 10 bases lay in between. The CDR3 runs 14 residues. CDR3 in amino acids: CASSLRFLNNEQFF. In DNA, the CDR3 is TGTGCCAGCAGTTTACGGTTCCTAAACAATGAGCAGTTCTTC.

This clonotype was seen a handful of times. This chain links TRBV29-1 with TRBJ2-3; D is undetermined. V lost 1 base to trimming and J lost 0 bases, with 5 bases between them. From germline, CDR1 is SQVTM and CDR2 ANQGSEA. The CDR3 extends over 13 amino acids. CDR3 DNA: TGCAGCGTTGAAGGACCGAGCACAGATACGCAGTATTTT. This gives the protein CSVEGPSTDTQYF.

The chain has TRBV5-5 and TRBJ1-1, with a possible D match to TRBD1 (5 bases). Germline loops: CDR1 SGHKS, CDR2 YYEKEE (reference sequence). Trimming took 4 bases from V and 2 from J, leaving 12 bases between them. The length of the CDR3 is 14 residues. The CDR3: CASSETEVNTEAFF. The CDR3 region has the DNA TGTGCCAGCAGCGAGACAGAGGTTAACACTGAAGCTTTCTTT.

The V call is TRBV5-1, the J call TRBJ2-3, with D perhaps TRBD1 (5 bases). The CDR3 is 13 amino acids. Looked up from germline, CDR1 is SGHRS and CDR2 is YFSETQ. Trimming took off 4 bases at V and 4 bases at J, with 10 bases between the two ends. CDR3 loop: CASSQQGSDTQYF. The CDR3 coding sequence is TGCGCCAGCAGCCAGCAGGGTTCAGATACGCAGTATTTT.

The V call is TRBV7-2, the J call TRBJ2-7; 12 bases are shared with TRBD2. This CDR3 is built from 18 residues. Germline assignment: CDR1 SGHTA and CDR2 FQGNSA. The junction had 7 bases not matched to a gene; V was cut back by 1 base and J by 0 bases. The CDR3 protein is CASSLGSLAGGPSYEQYF. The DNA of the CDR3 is TGTGCCAGCAGCTTAGGGTCCCTAGCGGGAGGGCCCTCCTACGAGCAGTACTTC.

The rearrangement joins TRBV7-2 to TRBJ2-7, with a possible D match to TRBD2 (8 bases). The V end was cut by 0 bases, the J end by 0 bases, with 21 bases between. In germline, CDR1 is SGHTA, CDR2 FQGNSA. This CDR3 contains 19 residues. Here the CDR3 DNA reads TGTGCCAGCAGCTTAGCGCGGGGGGCCGGGGCAGGGGGCTCCTACGAGCAGTACTTC. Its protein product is CASSLARGAGAGGSYEQYF.

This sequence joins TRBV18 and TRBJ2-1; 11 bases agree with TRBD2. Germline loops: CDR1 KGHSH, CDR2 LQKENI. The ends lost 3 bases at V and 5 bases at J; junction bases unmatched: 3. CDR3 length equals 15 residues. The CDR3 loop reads CASSPPGLADNEQFF. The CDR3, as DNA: TGTGCCAGCTCACCCCCGGGACTAGCGGACAATGAGCAGTTCTTC.

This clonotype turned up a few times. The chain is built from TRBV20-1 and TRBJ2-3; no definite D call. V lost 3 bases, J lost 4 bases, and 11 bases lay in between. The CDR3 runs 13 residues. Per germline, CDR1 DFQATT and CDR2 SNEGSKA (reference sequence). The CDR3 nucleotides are TGCAGTGCTAGTAATACCGTCGCAGATACGCAGTATTTT. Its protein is CSASNTVADTQYF.

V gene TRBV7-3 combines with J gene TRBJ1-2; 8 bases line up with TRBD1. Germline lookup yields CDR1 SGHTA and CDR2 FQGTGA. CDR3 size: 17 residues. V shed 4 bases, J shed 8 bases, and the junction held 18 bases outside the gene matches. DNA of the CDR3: TGTGCCAGCAGCTCAATGGGGGGGGACAGGCGGGCCATCGGCTACACCTTC. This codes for CASSSMGGDRRAIGYTF.

The CDR3 spells CASRGLEHEKLFF. Here the CDR3 DNA reads TGTGCCAGCAGGGGGCTCGAACATGAAAAACTGTTTTTT. This chain connects TRBV2 to TRBJ1-4, with D perhaps TRBD1 (5 bases). The length of the CDR3 is 13 residues. Germline V gene lookup returns CDR1 SNHLY and CDR2 FYNNEI. Trimming cost V 6 bases and J 6 bases, with 11 bases left between them. The full variable domain, its missing parts supplied by reference TRBV2 and TRBJ1-4, is EPEVTQTPSHQVTQMGQEVILRCVPISNHLYFYWYRQILGQKVEFLVSFYNNEISEKSEIFDDQFSVERPDGSNFTLKIRSTKLEDSAMYFCASRGLEHEKLFFGSGTQLSVL.

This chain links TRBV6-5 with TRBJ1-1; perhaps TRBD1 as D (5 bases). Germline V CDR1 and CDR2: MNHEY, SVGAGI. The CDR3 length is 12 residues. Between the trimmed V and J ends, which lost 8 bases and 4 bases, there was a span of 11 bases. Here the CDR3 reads CASGSGTTEAFF. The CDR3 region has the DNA TGTGCCAGCGGCTCAGGGACCACTGAAGCTTTCTTT.

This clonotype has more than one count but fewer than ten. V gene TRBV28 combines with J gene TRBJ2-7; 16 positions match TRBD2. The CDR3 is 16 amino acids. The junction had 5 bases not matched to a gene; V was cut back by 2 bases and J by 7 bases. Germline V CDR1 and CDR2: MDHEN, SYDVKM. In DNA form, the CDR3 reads TGTGCCAGCAGTTTAAGGGGGACTAGCGGGAGGGGAGAGCAGTACTTC. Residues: CASSLRGTSGRGEQYF.

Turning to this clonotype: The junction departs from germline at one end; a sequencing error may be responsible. CDR3 coding DNA: TGCTCCAGCAGCTTGGAACAGCCTATCTACGAGCAGTACTTC. Amino acid sequence: CSSSLEQPIYEQYF. The chain links TRBV5-1 to TRBJ2-7; no clear D. Germline CDR1 SGHRS, CDR2 YFSETQ. This CDR3 region has 14 residues.

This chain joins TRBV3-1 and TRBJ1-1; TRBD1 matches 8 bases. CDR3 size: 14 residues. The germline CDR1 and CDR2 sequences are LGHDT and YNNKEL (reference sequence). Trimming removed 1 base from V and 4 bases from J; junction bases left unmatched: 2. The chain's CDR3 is CASSQVQGVTEAFF. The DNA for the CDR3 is TGTGCCAGCAGCCAAGTACAGGGGGTCACTGAAGCTTTCTTT.

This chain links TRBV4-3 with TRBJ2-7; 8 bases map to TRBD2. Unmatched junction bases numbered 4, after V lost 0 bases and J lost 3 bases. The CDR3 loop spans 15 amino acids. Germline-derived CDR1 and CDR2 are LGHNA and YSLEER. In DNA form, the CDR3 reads TGCGCCAGCAGCCAAGAGCGGACTAGCTACTACGAGCAGTACTTC. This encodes CASSQERTSYYEQYF.

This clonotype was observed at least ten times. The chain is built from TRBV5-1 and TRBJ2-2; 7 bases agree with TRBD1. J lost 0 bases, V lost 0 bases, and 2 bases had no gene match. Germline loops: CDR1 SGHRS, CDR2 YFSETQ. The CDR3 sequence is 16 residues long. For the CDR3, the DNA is TGCGCCAGCAGCTTGGCCGGGACAGCGAACACCGGGGAGCTGTTTTTT. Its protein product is CASSLAGTANTGELFF. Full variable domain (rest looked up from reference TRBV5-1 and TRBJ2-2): KAGVTQTPRYLIKTRGQQVTLSCSPISGHRSVSWYQQTPGQGLQFLFEYFSETQRNKGNFPGRFSGRQFSNSRSEMNVSTLELGDSALYLCASSLAGTANTGELFFGEGSRLTVL.

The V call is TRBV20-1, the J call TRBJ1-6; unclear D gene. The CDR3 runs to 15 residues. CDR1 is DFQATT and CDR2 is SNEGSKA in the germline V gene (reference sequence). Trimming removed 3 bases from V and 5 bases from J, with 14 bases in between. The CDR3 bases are TGCAGTGCTAGTTTCCCGACATTGAATAATTCACCCCTCCACTTT. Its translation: CSASFPTLNNSPLHF.